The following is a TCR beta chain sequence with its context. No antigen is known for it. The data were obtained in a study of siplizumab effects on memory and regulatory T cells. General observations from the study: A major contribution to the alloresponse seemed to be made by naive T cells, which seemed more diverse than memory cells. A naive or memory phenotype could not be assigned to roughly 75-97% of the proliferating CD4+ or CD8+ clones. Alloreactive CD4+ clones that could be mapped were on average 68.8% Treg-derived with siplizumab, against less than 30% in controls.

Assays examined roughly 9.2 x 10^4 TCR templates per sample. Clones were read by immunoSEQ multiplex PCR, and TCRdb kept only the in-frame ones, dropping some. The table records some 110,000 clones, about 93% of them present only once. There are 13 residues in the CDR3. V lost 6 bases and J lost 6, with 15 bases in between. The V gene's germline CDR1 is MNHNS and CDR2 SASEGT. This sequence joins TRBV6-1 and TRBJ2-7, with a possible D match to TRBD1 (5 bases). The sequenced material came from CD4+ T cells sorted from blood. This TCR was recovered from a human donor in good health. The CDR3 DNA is TGTGCCAGCAGATACGACCAGGGATCCGAGCAGTACTTC. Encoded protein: CASRYDQGSEQYF.